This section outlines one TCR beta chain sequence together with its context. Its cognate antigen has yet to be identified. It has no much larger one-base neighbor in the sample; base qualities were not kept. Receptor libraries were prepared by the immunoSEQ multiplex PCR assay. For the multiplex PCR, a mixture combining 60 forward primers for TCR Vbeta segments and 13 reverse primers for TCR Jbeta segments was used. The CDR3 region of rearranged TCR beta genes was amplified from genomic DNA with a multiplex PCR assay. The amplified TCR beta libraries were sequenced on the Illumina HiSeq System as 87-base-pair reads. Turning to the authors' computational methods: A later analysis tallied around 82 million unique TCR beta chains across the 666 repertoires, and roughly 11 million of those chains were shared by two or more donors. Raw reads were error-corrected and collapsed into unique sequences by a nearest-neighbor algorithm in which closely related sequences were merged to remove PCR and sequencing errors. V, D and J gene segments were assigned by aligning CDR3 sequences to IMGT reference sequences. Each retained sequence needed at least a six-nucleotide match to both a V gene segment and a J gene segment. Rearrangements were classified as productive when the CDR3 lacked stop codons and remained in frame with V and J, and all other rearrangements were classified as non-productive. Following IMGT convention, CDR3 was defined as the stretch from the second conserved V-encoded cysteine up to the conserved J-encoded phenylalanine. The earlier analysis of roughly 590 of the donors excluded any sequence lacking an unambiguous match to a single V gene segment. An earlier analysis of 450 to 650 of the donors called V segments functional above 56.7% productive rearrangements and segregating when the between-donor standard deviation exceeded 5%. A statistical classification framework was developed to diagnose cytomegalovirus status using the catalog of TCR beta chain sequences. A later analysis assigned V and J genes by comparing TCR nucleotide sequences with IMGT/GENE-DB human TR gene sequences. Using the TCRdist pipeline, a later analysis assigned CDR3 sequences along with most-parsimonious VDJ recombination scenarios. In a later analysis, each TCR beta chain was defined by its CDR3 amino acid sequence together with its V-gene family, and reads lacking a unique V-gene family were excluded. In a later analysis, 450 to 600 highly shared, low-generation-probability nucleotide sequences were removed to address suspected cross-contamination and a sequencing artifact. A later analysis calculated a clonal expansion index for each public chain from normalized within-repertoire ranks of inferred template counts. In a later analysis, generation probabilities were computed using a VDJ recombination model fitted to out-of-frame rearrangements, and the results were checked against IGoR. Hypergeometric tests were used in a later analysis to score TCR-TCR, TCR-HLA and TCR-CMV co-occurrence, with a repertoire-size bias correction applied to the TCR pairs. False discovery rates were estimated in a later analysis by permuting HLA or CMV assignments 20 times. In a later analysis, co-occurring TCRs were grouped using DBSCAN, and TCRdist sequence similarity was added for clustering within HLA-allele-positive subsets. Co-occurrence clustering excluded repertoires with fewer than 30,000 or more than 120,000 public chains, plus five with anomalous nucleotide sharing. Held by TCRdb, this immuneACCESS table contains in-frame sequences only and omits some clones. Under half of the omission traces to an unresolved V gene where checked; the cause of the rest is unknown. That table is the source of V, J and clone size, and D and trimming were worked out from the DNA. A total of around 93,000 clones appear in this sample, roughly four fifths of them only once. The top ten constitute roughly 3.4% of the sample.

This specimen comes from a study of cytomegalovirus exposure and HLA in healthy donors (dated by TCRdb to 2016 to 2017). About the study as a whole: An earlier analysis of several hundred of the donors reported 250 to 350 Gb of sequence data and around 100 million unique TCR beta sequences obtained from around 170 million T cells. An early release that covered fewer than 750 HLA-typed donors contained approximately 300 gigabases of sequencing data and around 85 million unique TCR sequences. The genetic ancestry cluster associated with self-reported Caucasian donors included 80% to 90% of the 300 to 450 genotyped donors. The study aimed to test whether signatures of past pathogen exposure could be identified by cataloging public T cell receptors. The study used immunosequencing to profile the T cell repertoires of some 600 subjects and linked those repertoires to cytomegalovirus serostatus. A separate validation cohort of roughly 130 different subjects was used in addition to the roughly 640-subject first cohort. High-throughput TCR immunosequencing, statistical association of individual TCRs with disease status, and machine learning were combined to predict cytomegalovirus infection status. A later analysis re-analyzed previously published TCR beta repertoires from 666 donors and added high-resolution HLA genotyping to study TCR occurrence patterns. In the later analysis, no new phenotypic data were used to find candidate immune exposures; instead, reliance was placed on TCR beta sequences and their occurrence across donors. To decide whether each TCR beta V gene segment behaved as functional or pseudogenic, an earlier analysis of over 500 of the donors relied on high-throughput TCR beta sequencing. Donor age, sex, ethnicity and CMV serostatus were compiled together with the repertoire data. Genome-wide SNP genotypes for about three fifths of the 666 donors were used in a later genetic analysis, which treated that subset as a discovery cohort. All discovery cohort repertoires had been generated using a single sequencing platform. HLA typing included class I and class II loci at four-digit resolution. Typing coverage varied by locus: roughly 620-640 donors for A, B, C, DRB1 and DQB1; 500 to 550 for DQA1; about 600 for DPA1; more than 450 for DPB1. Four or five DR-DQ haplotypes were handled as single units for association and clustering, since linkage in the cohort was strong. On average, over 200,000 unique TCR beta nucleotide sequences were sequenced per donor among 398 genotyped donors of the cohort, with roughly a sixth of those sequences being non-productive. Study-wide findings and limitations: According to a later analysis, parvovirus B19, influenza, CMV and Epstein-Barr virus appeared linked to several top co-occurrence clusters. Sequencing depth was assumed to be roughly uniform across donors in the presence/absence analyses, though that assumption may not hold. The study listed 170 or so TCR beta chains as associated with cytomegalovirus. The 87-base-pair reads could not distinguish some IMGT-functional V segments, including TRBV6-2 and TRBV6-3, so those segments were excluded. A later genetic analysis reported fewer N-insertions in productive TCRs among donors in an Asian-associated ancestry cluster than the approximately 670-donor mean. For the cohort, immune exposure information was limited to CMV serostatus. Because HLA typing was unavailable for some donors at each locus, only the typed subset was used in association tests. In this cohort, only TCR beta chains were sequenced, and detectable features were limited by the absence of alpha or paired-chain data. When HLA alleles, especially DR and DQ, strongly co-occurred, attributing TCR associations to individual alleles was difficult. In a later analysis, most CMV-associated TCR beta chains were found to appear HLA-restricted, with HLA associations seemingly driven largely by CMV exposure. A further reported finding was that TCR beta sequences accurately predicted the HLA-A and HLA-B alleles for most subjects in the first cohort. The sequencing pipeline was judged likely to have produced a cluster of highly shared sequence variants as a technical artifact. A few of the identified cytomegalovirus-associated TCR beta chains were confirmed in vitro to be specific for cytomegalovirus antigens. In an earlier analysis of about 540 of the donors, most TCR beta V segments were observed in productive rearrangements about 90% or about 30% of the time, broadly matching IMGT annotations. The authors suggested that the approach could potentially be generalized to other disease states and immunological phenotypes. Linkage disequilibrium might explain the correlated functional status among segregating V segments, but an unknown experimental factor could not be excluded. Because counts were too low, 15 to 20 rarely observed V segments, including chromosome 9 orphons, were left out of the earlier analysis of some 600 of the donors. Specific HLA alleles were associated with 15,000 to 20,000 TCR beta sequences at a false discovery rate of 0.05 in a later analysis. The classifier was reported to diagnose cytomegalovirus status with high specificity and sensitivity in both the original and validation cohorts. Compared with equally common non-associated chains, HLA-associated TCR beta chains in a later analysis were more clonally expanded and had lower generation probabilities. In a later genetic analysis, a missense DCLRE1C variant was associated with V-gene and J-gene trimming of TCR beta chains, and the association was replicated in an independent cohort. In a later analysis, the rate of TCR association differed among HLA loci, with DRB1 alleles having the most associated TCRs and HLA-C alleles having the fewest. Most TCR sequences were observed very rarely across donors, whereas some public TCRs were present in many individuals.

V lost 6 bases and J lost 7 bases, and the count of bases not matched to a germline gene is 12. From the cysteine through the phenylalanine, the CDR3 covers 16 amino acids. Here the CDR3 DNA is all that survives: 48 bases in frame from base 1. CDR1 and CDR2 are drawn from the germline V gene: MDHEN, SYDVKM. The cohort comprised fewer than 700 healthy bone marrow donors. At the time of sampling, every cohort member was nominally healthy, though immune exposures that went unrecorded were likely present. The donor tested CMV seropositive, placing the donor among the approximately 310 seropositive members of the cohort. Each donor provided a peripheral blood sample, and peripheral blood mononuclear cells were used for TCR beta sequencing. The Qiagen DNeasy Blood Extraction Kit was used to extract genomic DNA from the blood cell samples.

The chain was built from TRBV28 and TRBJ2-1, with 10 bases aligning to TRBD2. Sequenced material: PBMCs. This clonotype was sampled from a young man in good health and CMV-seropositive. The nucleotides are TGTGCCAGCAGACCCCCTCTAGCGGGAGTAGGGAATGAGCAGTTCTTC. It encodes CASRPPLAGVGNEQFF.